The TCR beta chain under discussion was sequenced for a study of T cells in Graves' hyperthyroidism and ophthalmopathy (dated by TCRdb to about 2019). Study-level background: Peripheral blood was collected at initial diagnosis, before any treatment. TCR V-J signatures able to tell the groups apart were searched for in a discovery cohort of approximately 95 patients, of whom under 45 had Graves' ophthalmopathy and some 60 had stable Graves' hyperthyroidism. Whether ophthalmopathy could be predicted prospectively was tested in an independent validation cohort made up of approximately 19 hyperthyroidism patients plus 17 patients who later progressed to ophthalmopathy. For training and testing, the 100 or so patients in the discovery cohort were randomly divided in a 7:3 ratio. Thyroid tissue and blood T-cell repertoires from six Graves' hyperthyroidism patients were also compared in the study. Once sampling was done, hyperthyroidism patients were given methimazole at a starting dose of 30 mg daily, whereas ophthalmopathy patients were given high-dose intravenous methylprednisolone. The paper describes TCR Vbeta CDR3 sequencing of 135 peripheral blood samples, made up of some 42 ophthalmopathy patients, roughly 72 hyperthyroidism patients and some 17 progressor patients.

Broad study findings and their caveats: During validation, the model predicted progression to ophthalmopathy a median of about 6.5 months ahead of onset, with almost 71% sensitivity and roughly 75% specificity. No statistical method was used to set the sample size in advance, and investigators knew the group allocation. Ophthalmopathy was separated from stable hyperthyroidism by a 13 V-J signature model, with 85% to 90% sensitivity and 81% to 83% specificity obtained in cross-validation and 80%/75% obtained in testing. Most expanded thyroid clonotypes (frequency above 0.001) were also detected in blood, suggesting blood repertoires may reflect thyroid immune responses.

The CDR3 measures 16 amino acids from cysteine to phenylalanine. The sequence is cut down to CDR3 DNA, 48 bases in frame from base 1. The germline V gene specifies SNHLY as CDR1 and FYNNEI as CDR2. The germline ends are 14 bases apart after V is trimmed by 3 bases and J by 3 bases. This clonotype is a singleton in its sample. What antigen it recognizes has not been identified. One base away there is no much larger clone; base qualities are not given. On its own, one read is weak support. Moderately to severely active disease, a Clinical Activity Score of at least 3, a NOSPECS grade of at least 4, and a duration under 3 months were present in ophthalmopathy patients. Exclusion was applied to patients with uncontrolled infections, other autoimmune diseases, pregnancy or lactation. Diagnoses relied on clinical symptoms, serum thyroxine and TRAb, thyroid ultrasound and orbital computed tomography. Ficoll-Paque density gradient centrifugation was used to isolate PBMCs from approximately 10 ml of fresh peripheral blood. Total RNA was extracted using Trizol reagent, and RNA quality was assessed on an Agilent 2100 Bioanalyzer.

TCR beta CDR3 regions were amplified from RNA transcripts. The first round of RT-PCR for the TCR CDR3 was performed with the HTBI primer set and the Qiagen OneStep RT-PCR kit. The libraries were constructed in a second round of multiplex PCR and then size-selected and purified. Libraries were sequenced paired-end with 100 bp reads on an Illumina HiSeq2000. In the paper's pipeline: Raw data were processed with SOAPnuke, discarding reads with adapters, uncalled bases, mean Phred below 15, or no exact constant-primer or identifier match. COPE v1.2.5 was used to merge the high-quality paired reads, and each unique nucleotide sequence was defined as a clonotype. Clonotypes were aligned to IMGT TRBV, TRBD and TRBJ reference segments using MiTCR v1.1. The analysis included only V-J combinations with a frequency above 0.0001, which together covered 98% to 99.2% of the repertoires. A TCS score was defined as the ratio of F50 (clonal expansion) to E x V (chaos), with BLOSUM62-based TCRdist applied between CDR3 peptides within each V-J. Welch's t-statistics and random forest reduced some 510 V-J features to about 12, which were used in a naive Bayes classifier (R e1071). TCRdb itself trimmed the public reads at Q25 with fastp, ran MiXCR and retained productive beta chains. Records with the same CDR3 protein are collapsed into one entry carrying the most frequent genes and DNA. In this record, the V and J calls reflect TCRdb's handling and not the investigators' own analysis. For this sample there are about half a million distinct CDR3 sequences; about 15% appear just once. The ten largest clonotypes hold around 32% of the sample.

This clonotype was sampled from a woman in her twenties or thirties with Graves' ophthalmopathy. The material sequenced was blood. The chain joins TRBV2 to TRBJ2-2; the D region possibly corresponds to TRBD1 (6 bases align). The CDR3 protein: CASSETGSGDTGELFF. The DNA sequence is given as TGTGCCAGCAGTGAGACAGGATCCGGGGACACCGGGGAGCTGTTTTTT.